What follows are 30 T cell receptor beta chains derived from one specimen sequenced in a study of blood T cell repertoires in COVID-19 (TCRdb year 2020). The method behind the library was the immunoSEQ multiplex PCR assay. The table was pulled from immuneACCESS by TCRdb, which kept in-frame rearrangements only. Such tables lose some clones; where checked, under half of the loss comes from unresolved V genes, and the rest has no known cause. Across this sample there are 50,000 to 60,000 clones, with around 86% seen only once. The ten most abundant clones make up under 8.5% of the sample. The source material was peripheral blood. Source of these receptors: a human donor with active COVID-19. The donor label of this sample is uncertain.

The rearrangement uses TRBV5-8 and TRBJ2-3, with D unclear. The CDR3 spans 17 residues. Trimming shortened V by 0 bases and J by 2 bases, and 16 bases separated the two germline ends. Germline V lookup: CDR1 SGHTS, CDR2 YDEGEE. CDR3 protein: CASSLAQSSTPTDTQYF. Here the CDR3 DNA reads TGTGCCAGCAGCTTGGCCCAAAGCTCTACCCCCACAGATACGCAGTATTTT. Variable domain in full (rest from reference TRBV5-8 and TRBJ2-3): EAGVTQSPTHLIKTRGQQATLRCSPISGHTSVYWYQQALGLGLQFLLWYDEGEERNRGNFPPRFSGRQFPNYSSELNVNALELEDSALYLCASSLAQSSTPTDTQYFGPGTRLTVL.

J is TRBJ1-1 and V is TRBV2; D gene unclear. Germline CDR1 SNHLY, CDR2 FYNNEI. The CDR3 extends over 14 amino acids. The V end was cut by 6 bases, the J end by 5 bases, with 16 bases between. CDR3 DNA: TGTGCCAGCAGCCCCATGAGGGTGGGGACTGAAGCTTTCTTT. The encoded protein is CASSPMRVGTEAFF.

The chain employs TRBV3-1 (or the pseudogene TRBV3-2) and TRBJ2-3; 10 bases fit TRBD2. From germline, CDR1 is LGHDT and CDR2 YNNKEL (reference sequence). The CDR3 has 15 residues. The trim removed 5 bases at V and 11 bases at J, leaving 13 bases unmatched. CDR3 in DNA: TGTGCCAGCAGCATGAGACTAGCGGGTACCCCAAAGCAGTATTTT. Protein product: CASSMRLAGTPKQYF.

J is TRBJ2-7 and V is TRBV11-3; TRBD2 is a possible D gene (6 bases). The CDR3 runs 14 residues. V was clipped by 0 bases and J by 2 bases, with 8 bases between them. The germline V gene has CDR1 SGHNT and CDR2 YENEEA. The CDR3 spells CASSLDTGAYEQYF. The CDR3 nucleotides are TGTGCCAGCAGCTTAGATACGGGGGCCTACGAGCAGTACTTC.

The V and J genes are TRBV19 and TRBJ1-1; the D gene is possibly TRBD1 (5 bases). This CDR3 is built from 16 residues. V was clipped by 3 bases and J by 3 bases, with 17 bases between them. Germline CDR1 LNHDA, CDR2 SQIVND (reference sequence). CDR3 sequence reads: CASSMRSGGGDTEAFF. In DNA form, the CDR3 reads TGTGCCAGTAGTATGAGGTCTGGCGGAGGGGACACTGAAGCTTTCTTT.

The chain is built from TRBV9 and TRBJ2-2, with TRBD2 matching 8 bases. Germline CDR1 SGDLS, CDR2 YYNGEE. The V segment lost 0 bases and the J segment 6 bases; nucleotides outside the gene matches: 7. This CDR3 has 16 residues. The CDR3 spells CASSVALREVSGELFF. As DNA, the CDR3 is TGTGCCAGCAGCGTAGCTCTGCGGGAGGTGTCCGGGGAGCTGTTTTTT.

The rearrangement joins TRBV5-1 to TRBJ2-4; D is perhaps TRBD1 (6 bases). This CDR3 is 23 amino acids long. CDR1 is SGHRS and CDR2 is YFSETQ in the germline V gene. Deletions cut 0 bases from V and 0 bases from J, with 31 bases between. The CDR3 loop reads CASSLVGVTGLGSFSLAKNIQYF. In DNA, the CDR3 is TGCGCCAGCAGCTTGGTGGGGGTGACAGGTCTGGGGTCTTTTTCACTAGCCAAAAACATTCAGTACTTC.

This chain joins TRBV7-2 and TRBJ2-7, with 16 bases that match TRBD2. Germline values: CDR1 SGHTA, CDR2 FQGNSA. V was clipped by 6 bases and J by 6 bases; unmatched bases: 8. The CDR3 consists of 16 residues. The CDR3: CASRPGTSGREGEQYF. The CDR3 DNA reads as TGTGCCAGCAGACCCGGGACTAGCGGGAGGGAAGGCGAGCAGTACTTC.

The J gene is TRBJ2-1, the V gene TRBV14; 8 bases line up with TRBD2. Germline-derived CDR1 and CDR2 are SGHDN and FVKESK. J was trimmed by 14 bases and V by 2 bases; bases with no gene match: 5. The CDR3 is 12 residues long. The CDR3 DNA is TGTGCCAGCAGCCAACGGGAGGGCCGGGAGTTCTTC. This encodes CASSQREGREFF.

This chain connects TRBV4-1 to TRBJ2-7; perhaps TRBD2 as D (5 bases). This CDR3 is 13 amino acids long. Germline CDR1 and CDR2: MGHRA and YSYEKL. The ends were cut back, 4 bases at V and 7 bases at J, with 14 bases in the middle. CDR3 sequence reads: CASSRPGVWEQYF. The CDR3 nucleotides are TGCGCCAGCAGCCGGCCCGGGGTCTGGGAGCAGTACTTC.

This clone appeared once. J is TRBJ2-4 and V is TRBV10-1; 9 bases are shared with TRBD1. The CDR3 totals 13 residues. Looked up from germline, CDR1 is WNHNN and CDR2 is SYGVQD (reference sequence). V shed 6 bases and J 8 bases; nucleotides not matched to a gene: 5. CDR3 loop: CASSQDRGDIQYF. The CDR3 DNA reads TGCGCCAGCAGCCAGGACAGGGGCGACATTCAGTACTTC.

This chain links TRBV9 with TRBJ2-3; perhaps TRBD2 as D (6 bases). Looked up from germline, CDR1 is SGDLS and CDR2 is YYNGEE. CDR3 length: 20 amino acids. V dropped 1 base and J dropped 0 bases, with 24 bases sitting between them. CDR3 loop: CASSVKPGKTRHSSTDTQYF. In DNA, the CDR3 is TGTGCCAGCAGCGTAAAACCAGGGAAGACTAGACATTCTAGCACAGATACGCAGTATTTT.

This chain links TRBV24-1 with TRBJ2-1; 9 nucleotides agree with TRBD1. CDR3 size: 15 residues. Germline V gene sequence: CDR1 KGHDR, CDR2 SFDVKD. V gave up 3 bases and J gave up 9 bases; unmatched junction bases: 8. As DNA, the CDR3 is TGTGCCACCAGTGATCCGGGACAGGGTGGTGGTGAGCAGTTCTTC. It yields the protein CATSDPGQGGGEQFF.

The CDR3 sequence is CASSPTTPGERSPLHF. The CDR3 DNA reads TGTGCCAGCTCCCCCACCACCCCCGGGGAGCGGTCACCCCTCCACTTT. The chain couples TRBV18 to TRBJ1-6, with D unresolved. Trimming removed 6 bases at V and 10 bases at J, with 22 bases between. Germline CDR1 and CDR2: KGHSH and LQKENI. There are 16 residues in the CDR3.

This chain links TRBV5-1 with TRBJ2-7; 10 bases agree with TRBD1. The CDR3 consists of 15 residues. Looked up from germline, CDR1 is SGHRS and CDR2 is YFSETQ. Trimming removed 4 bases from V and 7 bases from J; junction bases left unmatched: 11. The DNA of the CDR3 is TGCGCCAGCAGCCTAGGCGGGACAGGGGTCTTGGAGCAGTACTTC. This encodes CASSLGGTGVLEQYF.

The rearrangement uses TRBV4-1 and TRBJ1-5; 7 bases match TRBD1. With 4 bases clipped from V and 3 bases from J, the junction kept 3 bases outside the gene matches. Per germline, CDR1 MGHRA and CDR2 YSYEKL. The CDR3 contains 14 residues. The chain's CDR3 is CASSRDRVNQPQHF. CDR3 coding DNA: TGCGCCAGCAGCCGGGACAGAGTCAATCAGCCCCAGCATTTT.

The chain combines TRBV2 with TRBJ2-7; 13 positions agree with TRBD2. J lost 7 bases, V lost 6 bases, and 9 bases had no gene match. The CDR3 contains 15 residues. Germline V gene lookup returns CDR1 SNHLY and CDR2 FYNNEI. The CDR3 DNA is TGTGCCAGCAGCCCGACTAGCGGGAGGTCGAGTGAGCAGTACTTC. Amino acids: CASSPTSGRSSEQYF.

The CDR3 protein is CASSLPGAEQYF. CDR3 nucleotides: TGCGCCAGCAGCCTGCCGGGAGCCGAGCAGTACTTC. V and J are TRBV5-1 and TRBJ2-7, with a weak D call TRBD2 (6 bases). Germline values: CDR1 SGHRS, CDR2 YFSETQ. Trimming cost V 4 bases and J 6 bases, with 11 bases left between them. This CDR3 is 12 amino acids long.

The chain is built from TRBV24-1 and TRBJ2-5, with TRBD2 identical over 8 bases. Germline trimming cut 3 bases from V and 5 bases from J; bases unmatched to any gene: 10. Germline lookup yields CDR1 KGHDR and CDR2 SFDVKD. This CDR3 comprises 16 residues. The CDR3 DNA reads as TGTGCCACCAGTGATACCCGGGGGGGAGAAGCGGAGACCCAGTACTTC. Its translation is CATSDTRGGEAETQYF.

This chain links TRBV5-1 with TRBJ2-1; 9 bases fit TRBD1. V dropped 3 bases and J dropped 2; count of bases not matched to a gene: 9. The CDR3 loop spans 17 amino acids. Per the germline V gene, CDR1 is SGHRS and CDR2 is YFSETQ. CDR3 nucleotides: TGCGCCAGCAGCTCACCCCGGGACAGGGTAACCTACAATGAGCAGTTCTTC. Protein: CASSSPRDRVTYNEQFF. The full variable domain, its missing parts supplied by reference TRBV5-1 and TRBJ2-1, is KAGVTQTPRYLIKTRGQQVTLSCSPISGHRSVSWYQQTPGQGLQFLFEYFSETQRNKGNFPGRFSGRQFSNSRSEMNVSTLELGDSALYLCASSSPRDRVTYNEQFFGPGTRLTVL.

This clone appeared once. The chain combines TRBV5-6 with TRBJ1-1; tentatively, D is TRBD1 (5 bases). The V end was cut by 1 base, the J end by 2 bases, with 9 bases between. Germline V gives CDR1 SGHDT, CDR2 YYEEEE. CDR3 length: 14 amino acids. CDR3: CASSLFRGNTEAFF. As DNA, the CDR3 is TGTGCCAGCAGCTTGTTTAGGGGAAACACTGAAGCTTTCTTT.

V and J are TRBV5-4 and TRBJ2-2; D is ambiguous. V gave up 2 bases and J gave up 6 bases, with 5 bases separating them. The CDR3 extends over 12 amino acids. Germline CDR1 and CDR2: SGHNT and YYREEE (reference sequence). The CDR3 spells CASSLPAGELFF. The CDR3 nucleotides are TGTGCCAGCAGCTTACCGGCCGGGGAGCTGTTTTTT.

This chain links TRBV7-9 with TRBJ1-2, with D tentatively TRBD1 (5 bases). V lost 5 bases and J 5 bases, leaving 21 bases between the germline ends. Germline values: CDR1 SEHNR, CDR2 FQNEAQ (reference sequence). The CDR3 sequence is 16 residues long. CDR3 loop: CASSIKSQKQGYGYTF. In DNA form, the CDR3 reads TGTGCCAGCAGCATTAAATCGCAAAAGCAGGGATATGGCTACACCTTC.

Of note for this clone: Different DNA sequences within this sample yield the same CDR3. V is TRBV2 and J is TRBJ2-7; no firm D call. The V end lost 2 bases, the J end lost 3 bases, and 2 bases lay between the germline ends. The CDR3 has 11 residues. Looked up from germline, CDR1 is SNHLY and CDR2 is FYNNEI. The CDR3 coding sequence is TGTGCCAGCAGTGAATACTACGAGCAGTACTTC. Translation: CASSEYYEQYF.

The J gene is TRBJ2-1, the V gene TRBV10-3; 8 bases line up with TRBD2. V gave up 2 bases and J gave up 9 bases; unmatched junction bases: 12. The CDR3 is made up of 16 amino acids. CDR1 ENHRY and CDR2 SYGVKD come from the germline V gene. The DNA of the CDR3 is TGTGCCATCAGTGAGGTCCGCGGGGGGCCTGTCGTTGAGCAGTTCTTC. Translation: CAISEVRGGPVVEQFF.

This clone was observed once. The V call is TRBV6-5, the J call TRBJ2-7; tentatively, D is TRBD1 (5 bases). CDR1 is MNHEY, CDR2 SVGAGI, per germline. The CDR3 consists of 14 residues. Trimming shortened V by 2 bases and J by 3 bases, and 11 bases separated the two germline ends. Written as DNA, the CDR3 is TGTGCCAGCAGTTACAGGGGCTGGGGCTACGAGCAGTACTTC. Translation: CASSYRGWGYEQYF.

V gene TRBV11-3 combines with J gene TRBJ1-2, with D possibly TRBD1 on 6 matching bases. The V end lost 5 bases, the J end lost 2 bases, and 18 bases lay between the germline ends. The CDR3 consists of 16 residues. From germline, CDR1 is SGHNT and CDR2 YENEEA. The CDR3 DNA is TGTGCCAGCAGCGACTTTTCCGCACAGGGAAACTATGGCTACACCTTC. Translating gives CASSDFSAQGNYGYTF.

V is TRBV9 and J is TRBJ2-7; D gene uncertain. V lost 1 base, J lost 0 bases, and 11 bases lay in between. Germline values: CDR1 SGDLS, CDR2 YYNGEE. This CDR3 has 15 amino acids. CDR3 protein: CASSVSFLSSYEQYF. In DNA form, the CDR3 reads TGTGCCAGCAGCGTATCGTTCCTGAGCTCCTACGAGCAGTACTTC. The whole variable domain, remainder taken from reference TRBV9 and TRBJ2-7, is DSGVTQTPKHLITATGQRVTLRCSPRSGDLSVYWYQQSLDQGLQFLIQYYNGEERAKGNILERFSAQQFPDLHSELNLSSLELGDSALYFCASSVSFLSSYEQYFGPGTRLTVT.

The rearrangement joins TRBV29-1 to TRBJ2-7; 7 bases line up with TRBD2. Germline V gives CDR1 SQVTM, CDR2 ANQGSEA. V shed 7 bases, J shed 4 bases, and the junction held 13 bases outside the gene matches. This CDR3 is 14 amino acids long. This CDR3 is CSAGGRQGGYEQYF. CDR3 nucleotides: TGCAGCGCCGGAGGGCGTCAGGGAGGGTACGAGCAGTACTTC.

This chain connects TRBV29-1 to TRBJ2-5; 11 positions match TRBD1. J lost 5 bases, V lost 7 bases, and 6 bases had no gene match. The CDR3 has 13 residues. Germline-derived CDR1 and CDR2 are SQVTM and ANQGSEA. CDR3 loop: CSAAGQGGETQYF. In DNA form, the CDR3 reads TGCAGCGCCGCGGGACAGGGGGGGGAGACCCAGTACTTC.